This TCR beta chain was documented in a study of shared clonotypes between healthy human individuals. Study-wide context: Samples came from a couple of female and a few male donors aged 18 to 49. Study-level findings and limits: Relative to their counterparts shared across all four donors, non-shared clonotypes exhibited diminished generation probabilities.

This clone was seen only once. Its specificity is not known. CDR3 length: 15 residues. Per germline, CDR1 SGHKS and CDR2 YYEKEE (reference sequence). Between the trimmed V and J ends, which lost 1 base and 2 bases, there was a span of 11 bases. TCRdb's table, derived via immunoSEQ multiplex PCR, lists solely in-frame clones and lacks some. The sample has about 1.5 million clones; 98% are singletons. The rearrangement joins TRBV5-5 to TRBJ2-3, with D unclear. The receptor's source is a man between 25 and 39 years old in good health. The sample taken for sequencing was naive CD4+ T cells sorted from blood. Subset noted: CD45RA+ positively selected. This chain's CDR3 is CASSLWLSLTDTQYF. DNA for the CDR3: TGTGCCAGCAGCTTGTGGCTATCTCTCACAGATACGCAGTATTTT.